These 24 T cell receptor beta chains originate from one sample sequenced in a study of blood T cell repertoires in COVID-19. The table came from immunoSEQ multiplex PCR; TCRdb's copy has only in-frame clones and leaves some out. The sample lists about 270,000 clones; 65% to 90% were seen once. Sample: peripheral blood. The receptors originated from a woman in her sixties or seventies with active or convalescent COVID-19.

V gene TRBV6-1 combines with J gene TRBJ2-7, with D unclear. This CDR3 region has 14 residues. Germline CDR1 MNHNS, CDR2 SASEGT. V was cut by 1 base and J by 0 bases, with 7 bases left in between. CDR3 nucleotides: TGTGCCAGCAGTGAAGTTGCAGTCTCCTACGAGCAGTACTTC. It is translated as CASSEVAVSYEQYF.

The rearrangement links TRBV6-1 to TRBJ2-1, with D possibly matching TRBD2 (5 bases). V was cut by 4 bases and J by 3 bases, with 16 bases left in between. Germline CDR1 MNHNS, CDR2 SASEGT. The CDR3 loop spans 16 amino acids. The CDR3 protein is CASSANSGSYYNEQFF. As DNA, the CDR3 is TGTGCCAGCAGTGCTAACTCGGGGAGCTACTACAATGAGCAGTTCTTC.

V and J are TRBV27 and TRBJ1-2, with TRBD1 matching 7 bases. This CDR3 is built from 14 residues. Looked up from germline, CDR1 is MNHEY and CDR2 is SMNVEV (reference sequence). V shed 5 bases, J shed 5 bases, and the junction held 8 bases outside the gene matches. CDR3 in amino acids: CASSLRDSLYGYTF. As DNA, the CDR3 is TGTGCCAGCAGTCTCCGGGACAGCCTATATGGCTACACCTTC.

The chain recombines TRBV5-1 with TRBJ2-1; the match to TRBD2 covers 11 bases. With 4 bases clipped from V and 8 bases from J, the junction kept 11 bases outside the gene matches. The germline V gene encodes CDR1 SGHRS and CDR2 YFSETQ. The CDR3 has 16 amino acids. CDR3 residues: CASSSLAGGSQDEQFF. CDR3 nucleotides: TGCGCCAGCAGCAGTCTAGCGGGGGGATCTCAGGATGAGCAGTTCTTC. The entire variable domain, with the rest obtained from reference TRBV5-1 and TRBJ2-1, is as follows: KAGVTQTPRYLIKTRGQQVTLSCSPISGHRSVSWYQQTPGQGLQFLFEYFSETQRNKGNFPGRFSGRQFSNSRSEMNVSTLELGDSALYLCASSSLAGGSQDEQFFGPGTRLTVL.

This chain uses TRBV19 with TRBJ2-5, with D perhaps TRBD2 (6 bases). The CDR3 runs to 14 residues. Trimming took off 5 bases at V and 2 bases at J, with 12 bases between the two ends. CDR1 LNHDA and CDR2 SQIVND come from the germline V gene (reference sequence). In DNA form, the CDR3 reads TGTGCCAGTAGTCTCGGAGGGCTTCAAGAGACCCAGTACTTC. This sequence encodes CASSLGGLQETQYF.

V gene TRBV14 combines with J gene TRBJ1-6; D is possibly TRBD1 (6 bases). CDR1 and CDR2 from the germline V gene are SGHDN and FVKESK. The CDR3 consists of 14 residues. The V gene lost 2 bases and the J gene lost 10 bases, with 12 bases spanning the gap. CDR3 loop: CASSQFGGGSPLHF. The DNA for the CDR3 is TGTGCCAGCAGCCAATTCGGCGGGGGCTCACCCCTCCACTTT.

J is TRBJ2-7 and V is TRBV7-9; TRBD2 aligns across 12 bases. Trimming cost V 1 base and J 3 bases; bases outside gene matches: 1. The V gene's germline CDR1 is SEHNR and CDR2 FQNEAQ (reference sequence). CDR3 length: 15 residues. The CDR3 DNA reads TGTGCCAGCAGCTTAGTACTAGCGGGGGGCTACGAGCAGTACTTC. This codes for CASSLVLAGGYEQYF.

V usage is TRBV7-8 and J usage is TRBJ2-7, with 7 bases matching TRBD1. The V gene end was trimmed by 5 bases and the J gene end by 4 bases; junction bases not matched to a gene: 14. Germline V gene data show CDR1 as SGHVS and CDR2 as FQNEAQ. The CDR3 loop spans 16 amino acids. The CDR3 DNA reads as TGTGCCAGCAGCCGGGGCACAGGGGCTGGGCCATACGAGCAGTACTTC. Amino acid sequence: CASSRGTGAGPYEQYF.

The chain combines TRBV9 with TRBJ2-7, with a possible D match to TRBD2 (6 bases). Germline-derived CDR1 and CDR2 are SGDLS and YYNGEE. The CDR3 totals 13 residues. V was shortened by 3 bases and J by 3 bases, with 10 bases between the two germline ends. CDR3 DNA sequence: TGTGCCAGCAGCGCTGGGACTCTCTACGAGCAGTACTTC. This encodes CASSAGTLYEQYF.

The CDR3 is CAWNRDSSTDTQYF. The CDR3 region has the DNA TGTGCCTGGAACCGGGACTCCAGCACAGATACGCAGTATTTT. This chain joins TRBV30 and TRBJ2-3, with D tentatively TRBD2 (6 bases). V was shortened by 4 bases and J by 0 bases, with 11 bases between the two germline ends. The CDR3 totals 14 residues. CDR1 GTSNPN and CDR2 SVGIG come from the germline V gene (reference sequence).

V gene TRBV7-2 combines with J gene TRBJ2-7; D possibly corresponds to TRBD2 (7 bases). Germline-derived CDR1 and CDR2 are SGHTA and FQGNSA. Between the trimmed V and J ends, which lost 8 bases and 4 bases, there was a span of 15 bases. The CDR3 is 13 amino acids. The CDR3 bases are TGTGCCAGCGTGGGGGGGGCCTCTTACGAGCAGTACTTC. Translation: CASVGGASYEQYF.

The V gene is TRBV9, the J gene TRBJ1-1, with D maybe TRBD1 (6 bases). V lost 4 bases and J lost 8, with 15 bases in between. The CDR3 runs to 13 residues. Germline assignment: CDR1 SGDLS and CDR2 YYNGEE. The CDR3 coding sequence is TGTGCCAGCAGCCTTACAGGGACATACGAAGCTTTCTTT. Residues: CASSLTGTYEAFF.

The chain carries TRBV21-1 and TRBJ1-6; TRBD1, the D gene given by the table, was not confirmed from the DNA. TRBV21-1 is described as a pseudogene. This CDR3 has 11 amino acids. DNA of the CDR3: TGTGCCAGCAGCATCAGTTCACCCCTCCACTTT. Translated, it gives CASSISSPLHF.

A word on this clone: Other nucleotide sequences from this sample produce the same CDR3. The V and J genes are TRBV19 and TRBJ1-3, with no clear D. Germline CDR1 LNHDA, CDR2 SQIVND (reference sequence). The V gene lost 2 bases and the J gene lost 0 bases, with 5 bases spanning the gap. This CDR3 comprises 14 residues. DNA for the CDR3: TGTGCCAGTAGTATACGGGGCTCTGGAAACACCATATATTTT. Translating it yields CASSIRGSGNTIYF.

This clone was seen a single time. The chain links TRBV9 to TRBJ2-5; the match to TRBD2 covers 8 bases. After removal of 3 bases from V and 4 bases from J, the junction contained 8 bases not matched to a gene. The length of the CDR3 is 15 residues. In germline, CDR1 is SGDLS, CDR2 YYNGEE. The CDR3 sequence is CASSALAGNGETQYF. CDR3 nucleotides: TGTGCCAGCAGCGCCTTAGCGGGGAATGGAGAGACCCAGTACTTC.

J is TRBJ2-3 and V is TRBV4-2, with 9 nucleotides matching TRBD1. This CDR3 spans 17 amino acids. J lost 4 bases, V lost 2 bases, and 10 bases had no gene match. CDR1 and CDR2 (germline): LGHNA, YNFKEQ. CDR3 coding DNA: TGTGCCAGCAGCCAACGAAACAGGGGGCCTCTCCCAGATACGCAGTATTTT. Protein product: CASSQRNRGPLPDTQYF.

The J gene is TRBJ1-6, the V gene TRBV12-5; 8 bases agree with TRBD1. The germline CDR1 and CDR2 sequences are LGHNT and FRNRAP. The CDR3 is 19 residues long. V lost 2 bases to trimming and J lost 7 bases; unmatched junction nucleotides: 16. The CDR3 DNA is TGTGCTAGTGGTTTGAGCATCGGGTTAACAGGGGGGTCGAATTCACCCCTCCACTTT. It yields the protein CASGLSIGLTGGSNSPLHF.

This chain joins TRBV30 and TRBJ1-1, with D possibly TRBD1 on 6 matching bases. Germline V lookup: CDR1 GTSNPN, CDR2 SVGIG (reference sequence). This CDR3 region has 13 residues. V dropped 2 bases and J dropped 7 bases, with 14 bases sitting between them. In DNA, the CDR3 is TGTGCCTGGAGTCCCAGGGGTATAGGTGAAGCTTTCTTT. It yields the protein CAWSPRGIGEAFF. The full variable domain, completed using reference TRBV30 and TRBJ1-1, is SQTIHQWPATLVQPVGSPLSLECTVEGTSNPNLYWYRQAAGRGLQLLFYSVGIGQISSEVPQNLSASRPQDRQFILSSKKLLLSDSGFYLCAWSPRGIGEAFFGQGTRLTVV.

This chain joins TRBV12-3 or TRBV12-4 and TRBJ1-1; D is unresolved. This CDR3 is 11 amino acids long. Trimming took 8 bases from V and 5 from J, leaving 9 bases between them. The CDR3 is CASEGLTEAFF. DNA for the CDR3: TGTGCCAGCGAGGGATTAACTGAAGCTTTCTTT.

The rearrangement joins TRBV18 to TRBJ1-2; D is unresolved. CDR1 is KGHSH, CDR2 LQKENI, per germline. The CDR3 is 16 amino acids. The ends were cut back, 3 bases at V and 0 bases at J, with 14 bases in the middle. The CDR3: CASSPSSSLSNYGYTF. The DNA of the CDR3 is TGTGCCAGCTCACCTTCGAGTTCCCTCTCTAACTATGGCTACACCTTC.

The chain is built from TRBV12-3 or TRBV12-4 and TRBJ1-2, with D unclear. The ends were cut back, 1 base at V and 8 bases at J, with 8 bases in the middle. The CDR3 loop spans 12 amino acids. CDR3 nucleotides: TGTGCCAGCAGTTTAGGGCGGATAGGCTACACCTTC. Protein: CASSLGRIGYTF.

This chain connects TRBV4-1 to TRBJ2-3; 9 bases are shared with TRBD2. J was trimmed by 8 bases and V by 1 base; bases with no gene match: 10. CDR3 length equals 16 residues. Germline V CDR1 and CDR2: MGHRA, YSYEKL. The CDR3 DNA reads as TGCGCCAGCAGCCAAGGCGGGCTAGCGGGACGCGGTACGCAGTATTTT. Its translation is CASSQGGLAGRGTQYF.

The chain uses TRBV10-3 and TRBJ2-5; 16 bases agree with TRBD2. Per the germline V gene, CDR1 is ENHRY and CDR2 is SYGVKD. The CDR3 covers 17 residues. Germline trimming cut 5 bases from V and 4 bases from J; bases unmatched to any gene: 7. CDR3 residues: CAISPGTSGGGGETQYF. CDR3 coding DNA: TGTGCCATCAGTCCCGGGACTAGCGGGGGGGGAGGAGAGACCCAGTACTTC.

This rearrangement joins TRBV3-1 (or the pseudogene TRBV3-2) to TRBJ1-2; the match to TRBD1 covers 7 bases. Germline V gives CDR1 LGHDT, CDR2 YNNKEL (reference sequence). The CDR3 loop spans 15 amino acids. V shed 4 bases, J shed 7 bases, and the junction held 12 bases outside the gene matches. In DNA, the CDR3 is TGTGCCAGCAGCCTTTCGACAGGGTACGTCTCTGGCTACACCTTC. Amino acids: CASSLSTGYVSGYTF.